This TCR beta chain was sequenced in a study of post-analysis software for immune sequencing data (dated by TCRdb to between 2015 and 2016). Some background on the complete study: Relapsing-remitting, secondary progressive and progressive-relapsing multiple sclerosis were recorded as disease courses, and subtype annotation was lacking for some patients. A subset of samples was prepared in parallel using single-end sample barcoding, then pooled and co-amplified after Illumina adapter ligation. Patient repertoires were compared against about a dozen previously published healthy control repertoires from donors aged 6 to 25 years. General findings and caveats noted by the study authors: Normalized Chao1 diversity was significantly lower in multiple sclerosis patients than controls, suggesting substantial peripheral T-cell clonal expansion. Patients showed significantly higher frequencies than controls for a few TRBV segments, among them TRBV5-6, TRBV5-1 and TRBV20-1. Direct clustering with F measure revealed strong co-clustering of samples prepared in the same batch, which led to a batch-effect correction. The control group was slightly older than the multiple sclerosis patient group.

The trim is 2 bases for V and 3 bases for J, with a gap of 16 bases between the germline ends. Sequences LGHDT (CDR1) and YNNKEL (CDR2) are obtained from the germline V gene (reference sequence). Inclusive of the bounding cysteine and phenylalanine, the CDR3 is 16 residues long. The read is trimmed to its CDR3 DNA, 48 bases read in frame from base 1. This clonotype was found a few times. Its antigen is still unknown. Per-base quality was not reported, and no clone a single base away is much larger than it. Library preparation was by PCR. For sequencing, an Illumina HiSeq 2500 was employed. To reduce PCR and sequencing biases, unique molecular identifiers were incorporated into the TCR beta cDNA libraries. Some 500,000 cDNA molecules were obtained for every 1 to 10 million input T cells, so each molecule roughly corresponded to one T cell. The patient libraries were prepared and sequenced using the same protocol as the earlier healthy control dataset. Samples belonging to the same batch were prepared together, multiplexed and sequenced on a shared HiSeq lane. In the paper's pipeline: MIGEC handled the raw barcoded reads, throwing out single-read molecular identifier groups before consensus assembly and CDR3 extraction. Clonotype tables were post-analysed with VDJtools, normalizing diversity by down-sampling all datasets to the smallest sample size. Repertoire overlap clustering matched CDR3 amino acid but not nucleotide sequences to correct batch-related cross-sample contamination. Using fastp at Q25 and MiXCR, TCRdb reprocessed the public reads and kept productive beta chains. Each CDR3 protein gets just one entry, which takes the most common genes and DNA from the rows behind it. TCRdb's processing, not the authors', yielded these V and J calls. The sample contains hundreds of thousands of distinct CDR3 sequences, around 27% of them found a single time. The ten top clones hold under 0.7% of the sample.

To demonstrate the VDJtools post-analysis software, the study profiled TCR beta repertoires from the peripheral blood of approximately twelve young patients with multiple sclerosis. Multiple sclerosis patients were children and adolescents aged about 6 to 15 years. The source is a girl aged 10 to 17 with multiple sclerosis. The V and J segments used are TRBV3-1 and TRBJ1-1, with no reliable assignment of the D segment. Sequencing used blood. The encoded CDR3 is CASSQQYSFTDTEAFF. The nucleotide sequence reads as follows: TGTGCCAGCAGCCAACAGTACAGTTTTACGGACACTGAAGCTTTCTTT.